This T cell receptor beta chain emerged from a study of T cell repertoires in cytomegalovirus infection. Regarding the study as a whole: Ex vivo responses were dominated by HLA-C-restricted CMV-specific TCR beta clonotypes. Identification of carriers of CMV plus the relevant HLA was performed using cumulative public TCR beta family frequency.

The CDR3 loop spans 14 amino acids. Per germline, CDR1 SGHVS and CDR2 FNYEAQ. Trimming left V 1 base short and J 6 bases short, with 11 bases between. TCRdb re-called the reads through MiXCR, storing one row per CDR3 protein. The table includes a few hundred thousand distinct CDR3 sequences, roughly 15% detected once. Comment on this clonotype: Its antigen is as yet unknown.

This chain joins TRBV7-6 and TRBJ2-3; perhaps TRBD2 as D (5 bases). Source material: PBMCs. This sequence originates from a human donor in good health (CMV status not recorded). Some clones in this sample may be carry-over from other donors' samples. CDR3 amino acids: CASSLGAASDTQYF. The DNA of the CDR3 is TGTGCCAGCAGCTTAGGAGCGGCTTCGGATACGCAGTATTTT. The whole variable domain, filled in from reference TRBV7-6 and TRBJ2-3, reads GAGVSQSPRYKVTKRGQDVALRCDPISGHVSLYWYRQALGQGPEFLTYFNYEAQQDKSGLPNDRFSAERPEGSISTLTIQRTEQRDSAMYRCASSLGAASDTQYFGPGTRLTVL.